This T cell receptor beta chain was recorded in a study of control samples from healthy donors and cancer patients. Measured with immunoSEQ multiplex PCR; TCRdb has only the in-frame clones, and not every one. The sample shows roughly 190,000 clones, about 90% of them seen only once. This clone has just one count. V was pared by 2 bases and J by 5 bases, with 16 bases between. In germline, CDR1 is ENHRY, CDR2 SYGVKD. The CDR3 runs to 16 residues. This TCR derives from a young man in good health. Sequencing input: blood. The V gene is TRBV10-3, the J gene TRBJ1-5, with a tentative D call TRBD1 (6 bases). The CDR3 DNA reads TGTGCCATCAGTGAGGAGTTTAGGGGGGTTTATCAGCCCCAGCATTTT. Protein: CAISEEFRGVYQPQHF.